The clone carrying this T cell receptor beta chain was counted at least ten times. From the RT-PCR reads, TCRdb called clonotypes with MiXCR, one entry per CDR3 protein. The table records about 9,900 distinct CDR3 sequences, around 5.9% of them present only once. This entry is derived from a study of patients and donors after allogeneic stem cell transplantation. The CDR3 runs to 15 residues. The trim removed 5 bases at V and 8 bases at J, leaving 13 bases unmatched. Germline-derived CDR1 and CDR2 are SGHVS and FNYEAQ. This chain connects TRBV7-6 to TRBJ1-2; 8 bases map to TRBD1. The sample taken for sequencing was blood, either unsorted or a sorted T cell fraction (not recorded which). This TCR was sampled from a human donor who was either an allogeneic HSCT recipient or a stem cell or donor lymphocyte infusion donor (not recorded which). It is not recorded whose cells these are; they may come from a transplant donor. The CDR3 loop reads CASSPQTGEGRGYTF. In DNA, the CDR3 is TGTGCCAGCAGCCCACAGACAGGGGAAGGTCGGGGCTACACCTTC. The full variable domain, its missing parts supplied by reference TRBV7-6 and TRBJ1-2, is GAGVSQSPRYKVTKRGQDVALRCDPISGHVSLYWYRQALGQGPEFLTYFNYEAQQDKSGLPNDRFSAERPEGSISTLTIQRTEQRDSAMYRCASSPQTGEGRGYTFGSGTRLTVV.